This TCR beta chain emerged from a study of CD8+CD57+ T cells in acquired aplastic anemia. About the study: Quantities of DNA derived from sorted CD4+ and CD8+ cells averaged approximately 3.5 ug. The average read count for CD4+ cells in healthy donors was about 10 million.

Trimming cost V 7 bases and J 5 bases, with 17 bases left between them. The CDR3 runs to 14 residues. The study profiled TCR beta VDJ and CDR3 using genomic DNA as template. TCRdb fed the reads into MiXCR, producing one record per CDR3 protein. The sample yields hundreds of thousands of distinct CDR3 sequences, under 80% seen once. Sequences were obtained from sorted CD4+, CD8+, or CD8+CD57+ T cells (not recorded which) from PBMCs. This TCR came from a human donor in good health, serving as a control. The rearrangement uses TRBV12-3 or TRBV12-4 and TRBJ2-5; TRBD1 might be the D (7 bases). CDR3 loop: CASTGSEGAETQYF. The CDR3 DNA is TGTGCCAGCACCGGGAGCGAGGGGGCGGAGACCCAGTACTTC.